The clone carrying this T cell receptor beta chain occurred a few times. This record comes from a study of blood T cell repertoires in COVID-19. Study context: Both acute and convalescent COVID-19 samples were obtained from the United States, Italy and Spain. Sources were T cells, B-cell-depleted T cells, or PBMCs; the material itself was cDNA or gDNA.

Authors' methods: Scientists estimated how many nucleated cells there were by amplifying reference gene primers. TCRdb's table, derived via immunoSEQ multiplex PCR, lists solely in-frame clones and lacks some. For V, J and clone size, that table is used; D and trimming come from the DNA. The data show 120,000 or so clones, roughly three quarters seen once. CDR1 is SGHNT, CDR2 YYREEE, per germline (reference sequence). V gave up 4 bases and J gave up 7 bases, with 9 bases separating them. The CDR3 spans 13 residues. This chain uses TRBV5-4 with TRBJ1-6, with D possibly matching TRBD1 (5 bases). Sample: peripheral blood. The TCR comes from a human donor in a cohort sampled during active COVID-19. CDR3 coding DNA: TGTGCCAGCAGCATCTCAGGGAATTCACCCCTCCACTTT. The encoded protein is CASSISGNSPLHF.